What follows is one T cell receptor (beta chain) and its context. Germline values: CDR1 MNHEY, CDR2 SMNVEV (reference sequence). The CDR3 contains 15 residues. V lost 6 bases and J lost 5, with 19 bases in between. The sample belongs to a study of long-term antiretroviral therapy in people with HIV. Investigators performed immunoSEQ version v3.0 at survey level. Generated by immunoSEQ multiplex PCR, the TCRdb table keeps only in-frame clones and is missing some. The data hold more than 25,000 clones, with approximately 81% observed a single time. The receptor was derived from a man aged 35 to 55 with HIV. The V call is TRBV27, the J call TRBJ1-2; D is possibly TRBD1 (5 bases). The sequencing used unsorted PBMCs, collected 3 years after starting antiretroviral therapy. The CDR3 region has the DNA TGTGCCAGCAGGATAAACCTGGGGGGGAGTTATGGCTACACCTTC. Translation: CASRINLGGSYGYTF.